Only a few counts were recorded for the clone carrying this TCR beta chain. With 1 base removed from V and 5 bases from J, the gap between germline ends came to 14 bases. Germline-derived CDR1 and CDR2 are SQVTM and ANQGSEA. The CDR3 consists of 14 residues. The source of the sample is a study of regulatory T cells in long-lasting Graves disease. Construction of the TCR beta libraries employed iRepertoire HTBI primers in conjunction with Arm-PCR of CDR3 regions. Via MiXCR, TCRdb re-called the multiplex PCR reads, giving one row per CDR3 protein. This sample yields hundreds of thousands of distinct CDR3 sequences, of which 20% to 25% are seen a single time; more than 6% belongs to the top ten. Time point here: persistent/refractory GD, antithyroid drugs over 5 years with positive TRAb. The TCR library was made from RNA extracted from PBMCs.

Specimen: peripheral blood mononuclear cells (PBMCs), collected when the disease was refractory, from a patient treated with antithyroid drugs. The chain uses TRBV29-1 and TRBJ1-1, with D possibly matching TRBD1 (5 bases). This receptor was identified in a female donor with Graves disease. CDR3: CSVEVLGVGTEAFF. The CDR3 region has the DNA TGCAGCGTTGAAGTTTTGGGGGTGGGGACTGAAGCTTTCTTT.